This TCR beta chain emerged from a study of blood T cell repertoires in COVID-19 (TCRdb year 2020). Looking at the study overall: The collaborator samples originated in the United States, Italy and Spain and spanned the acute and convalescent phases of COVID-19. The prospective study material was composed of cDNA or gDNA derived from T cells, B-cell-depleted T cells, or PBMCs. Subjects who had been exposed to COVID-19, were actively infected with it, or had recovered from it provided the deeply sampled blood TCRbeta repertoires that made up the dataset. The repertoires were released in a freely available public database meant as a resource for research on the immune response to SARS-CoV-2. The samples were drawn from the first 160 participants of the ongoing ImmuneRACE study and from 1,200 or so subjects provided by 6 global collaborators. Nearly every sample came with metadata listing a de-identified subject ID, COVID-19 status, age in years and sex. Where HLA class I and class II types were available, the types were taken from metadata supplied by the sample provider, not from assay-based typing.

TCRbeta CDR3 regions were amplified from genomic DNA by means of the immunoSEQ Assay, a bias-controlled multiplex PCR. On the authors' methods: The number of nucleated cells in each sample was estimated by amplification of reference gene primers within the assay. To quantify the absolute abundance of each unique TCRbeta CDR3 rearrangement, sequence reads were collapsed and filtered. Productive Simpson clonality was computed per sample as the square root of Simpson's diversity index over productive rearrangements. TCRdb holds this immuneACCESS table with in-frame rearrangements only. Some clones are missing; in checked studies, unresolved V genes explain under half, and the rest has no known cause. The V and J calls and the clone size are those of that table, but D and trimming were determined from the DNA. The sample table contains approximately 300,000 clones; only one count was recorded for about 84% of them. The top ten clones comprise 1.5% to 2% of the sample.

Results and caveats for the whole study, not just this receptor: How much clinical and demographic metadata was included differed by source and by participant, and the metadata was provided uncurated.

Taken from cysteine to phenylalanine, the CDR3 has 14 residues. The read is trimmed to its CDR3 DNA, 42 bases read in frame from base 1. The junction shows trimming of 7 bases on V and 4 bases on J, and the gene matches do not reach 8 bases of it. The CDR1 and CDR2 encoded by the germline V gene are MNHEY and SVGAGI. On this clone: Its antigen is still unknown. No much larger clone is present one base from it, and per-base qualities are unavailable.

Collaborating institutions collected whole blood in K2EDTA tubes following their own protocols. For TCRbeta analysis, collaborators shipped samples as frozen whole blood, isolated PBMCs, or DNA extracted from either of those sample types. The rearranged segments are TRBV6-5 and TRBJ1-2, and TRBD1 aligns with 8 junction nucleotides. This TCR was recovered from a woman in her fifties or sixties with acute or convalescent COVID-19. The material sequenced was peripheral blood. The nucleotide sequence is TGTGCCAGCAAGACAGGGGAAGATAGCTATGGCTACACCTTC. This translates into CASKTGEDSYGYTF.